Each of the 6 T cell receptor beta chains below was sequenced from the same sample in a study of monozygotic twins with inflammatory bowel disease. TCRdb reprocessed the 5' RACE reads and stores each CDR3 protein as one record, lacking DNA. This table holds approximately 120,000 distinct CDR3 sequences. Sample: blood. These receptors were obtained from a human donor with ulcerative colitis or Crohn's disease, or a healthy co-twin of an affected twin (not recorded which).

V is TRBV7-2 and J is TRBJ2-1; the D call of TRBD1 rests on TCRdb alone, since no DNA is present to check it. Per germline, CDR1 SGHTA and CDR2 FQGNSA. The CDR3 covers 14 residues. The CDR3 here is CASSLALSGGEQFF. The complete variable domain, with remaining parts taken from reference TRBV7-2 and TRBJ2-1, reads GAGVSQSPSNKVTEKGKDVELRCDPISGHTALYWYRQSLGQGLEFLIYFQGNSAPDKSGLPSDRFSAERTGGSVSTLTIQRTQQEDSAVYLCASSLALSGGEQFFGPGTRLTVL.

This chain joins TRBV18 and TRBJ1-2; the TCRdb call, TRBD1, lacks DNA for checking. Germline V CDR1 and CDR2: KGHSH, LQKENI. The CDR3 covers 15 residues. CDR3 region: CASSPGSRDRPGYTF.

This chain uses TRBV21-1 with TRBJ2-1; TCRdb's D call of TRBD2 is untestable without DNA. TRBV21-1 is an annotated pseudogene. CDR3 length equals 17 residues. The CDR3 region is CASSALPLAGGDNEQFF.

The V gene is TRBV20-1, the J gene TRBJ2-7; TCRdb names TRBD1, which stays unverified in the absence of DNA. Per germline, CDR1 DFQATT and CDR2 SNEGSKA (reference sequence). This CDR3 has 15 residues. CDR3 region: CSARVIYRGAYEQYF.

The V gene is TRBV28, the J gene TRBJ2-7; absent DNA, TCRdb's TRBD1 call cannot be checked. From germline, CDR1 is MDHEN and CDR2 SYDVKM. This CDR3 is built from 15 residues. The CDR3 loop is CASSLFFGDAYEQYF. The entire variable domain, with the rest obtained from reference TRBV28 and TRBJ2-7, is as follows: DVKVTQSSRYLVKRTGEKVFLECVQDMDHENMFWYRQDPGLGLRLIYFSYDVKMKEKGDIPEGYSVSREKKERFSLILESASTNQTSMYLCASSLFFGDAYEQYFGPGTRLTVT.

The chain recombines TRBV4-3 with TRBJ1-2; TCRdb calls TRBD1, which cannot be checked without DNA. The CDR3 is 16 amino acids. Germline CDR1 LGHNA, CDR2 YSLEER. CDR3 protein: CASSQDRTPANYGYTF.